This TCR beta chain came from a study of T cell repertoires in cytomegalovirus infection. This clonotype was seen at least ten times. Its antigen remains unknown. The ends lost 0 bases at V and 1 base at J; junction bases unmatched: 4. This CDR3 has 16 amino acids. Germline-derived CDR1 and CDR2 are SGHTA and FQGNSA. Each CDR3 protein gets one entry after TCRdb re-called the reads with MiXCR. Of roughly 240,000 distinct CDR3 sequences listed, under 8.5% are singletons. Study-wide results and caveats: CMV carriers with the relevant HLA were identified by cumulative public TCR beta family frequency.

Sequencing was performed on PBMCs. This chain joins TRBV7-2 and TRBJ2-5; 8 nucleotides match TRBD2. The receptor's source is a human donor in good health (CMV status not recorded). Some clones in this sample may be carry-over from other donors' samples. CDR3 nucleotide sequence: TGTGCCAGCAGCTTAGCGAAGCGGGGGATCCAAGAGACCCAGTACTTC. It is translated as CASSLAKRGIQETQYF. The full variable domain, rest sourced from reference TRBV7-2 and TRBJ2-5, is GAGVSQSPSNKVTEKGKDVELRCDPISGHTALYWYRQSLGQGLEFLIYFQGNSAPDKSGLPSDRFSAERTGGSVSTLTIQRTQQEDSAVYLCASSLAKRGIQETQYFGPGTRLLVL.